This T cell receptor beta chain is from a study of T-cell reconstitution after alpha-beta-depleted transplantation in children. The CDR3 runs 17 residues. Germline V gene sequence: CDR1 MNHNS, CDR2 SASEGT. V was cut by 7 bases and J by 1 base, with 19 bases left in between. Molecular barcoding with unique molecular identifiers was used for the TCRbeta library. MiXCR, run by TCRdb on the PCR reads, gives a single entry per CDR3 protein. This sample carries some 500,000 distinct CDR3 sequences, 32% of them seen once, and the ten largest clones take 2% to 2.5%. The source is a human donor who donated a stem cell graft to a child with aplastic anemia. The chain uses TRBV6-1 and TRBJ2-2; D may be TRBD1 or TRBD2 (7 bases each). Sequences were derived from PBMCs from the stem cell graft donor, sampled from the stem cell graft. CDR3 region: CASTVYPGGENTGELFF. CDR3 DNA sequence: TGTGCCAGCACCGTCTACCCAGGGGGGGAGAACACCGGGGAGCTGTTTTTT.